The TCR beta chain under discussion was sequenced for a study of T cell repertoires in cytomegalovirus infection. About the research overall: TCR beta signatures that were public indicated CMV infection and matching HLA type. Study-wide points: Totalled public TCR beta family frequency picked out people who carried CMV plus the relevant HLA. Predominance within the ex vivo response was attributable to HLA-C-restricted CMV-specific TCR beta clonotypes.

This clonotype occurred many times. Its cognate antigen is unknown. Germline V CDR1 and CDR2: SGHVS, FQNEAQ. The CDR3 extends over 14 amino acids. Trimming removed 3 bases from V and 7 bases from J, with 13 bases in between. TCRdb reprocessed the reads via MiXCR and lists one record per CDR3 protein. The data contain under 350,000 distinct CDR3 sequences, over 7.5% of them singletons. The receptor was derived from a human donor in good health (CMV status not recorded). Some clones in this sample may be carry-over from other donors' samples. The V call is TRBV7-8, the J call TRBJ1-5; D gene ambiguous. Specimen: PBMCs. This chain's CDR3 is CASSFRRAQQPQHF. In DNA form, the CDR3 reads TGTGCCAGCAGCTTCCGTAGGGCCCAACAGCCCCAGCATTTT.